This T cell receptor (beta chain) was obtained from a study of blood T cell repertoires in COVID-19. V lost 5 bases, J lost 9 bases, and 6 bases stayed unmatched. In germline, CDR1 is SGHTA, CDR2 FQGTGA. This CDR3 has 13 residues. How the authors handled the data: Estimation of nucleated cell counts relied on the amplification of reference gene primers. The table came from immunoSEQ multiplex PCR; TCRdb's copy has only in-frame clones and leaves some out. V, J and clone size derive from that table, while D and trimming were established from the DNA sequence. The sample carries roughly 250,000 clones, about 88% recorded once. In terms of age and location, participants ranged from roughly 18 to 100 years and lived in about 25 US areas. Cohort assignment relied on participant-reported clinical history. Cohort 3 donors counted as recovered after two negative PCRs, clearance, or resolved symptoms.

V gene TRBV7-3 combines with J gene TRBJ2-1; 8 nucleotides match TRBD2. Sequencing input: PBMCs or T cells enriched from blood (not recorded which). This clonotype was sampled from a woman aged 45-65 years who had recovered from COVID-19. The CDR3 DNA is TGTGCCAGCAGCCCCTCGGGAGGGACTGAGCAGTTCTTC. Translated, it gives CASSPSGGTEQFF.